The sequence of this TCR beta chain was determined in a study of Graves' ophthalmopathy and Graves' hyperthyroidism. Participants with hyperthyroidism, aged 18 to 65, were newly diagnosed with under 2 months' duration. The CDR3 has 14 amino acids. CDR1 is MNHNS and CDR2 is SASEGT in the germline V gene. Trimming stripped 8 bases from V and 4 bases from J, with 14 bases between. For repertoire sequencing, the TCR beta CDR3 regions were amplified from RNA transcripts. HTBI primers were used in a first-round RT-PCR, which preceded a second-round multiplex PCR. TCRdb used MiXCR to reprocess the multiplex PCR reads, holding one entry per CDR3 protein. The sample has roughly 610,000 distinct CDR3 sequences; roughly 20% are singletons.

The sequencing sample was made of peripheral blood. This sequence was found in a woman under 30 with stable Graves' hyperthyroidism. Some clones in this sample may be carry-over from other donors' samples. The rearrangement links TRBV6-1 to TRBJ2-2, with a tentative D call TRBD1 (5 bases). The CDR3 DNA sequence: TGTGCCAGCGAAGCAGGGTGTGGCACCGGGGAGCTGTTTTTT. Translation gives CASEAGCGTGELFF.